These 24 T cell receptor beta chains were all obtained from the same sample, sequenced in a study of T-cell memory formation after mild COVID-19. TCRdb re-called the 5' RACE reads with MiXCR, one entry per CDR3 protein. The profile covers approximately 250,000 distinct CDR3 sequences, with approximately 15% appearing a single time and more than 2% taken by the ten largest. The sequenced material came from PBMCs or a T cell subset sorted from them (not recorded which). The source is an adult woman who had mild COVID-19 (a few samples of this study predate the infection). Cell type and time point are not known.

This rearrangement joins TRBV12-2 to TRBJ1-4. TRBV12-2 is reported as a pseudogene. The CDR3 spans 17 residues. In DNA form, the CDR3 reads TGTGCAAGTCGCTTAATCATGCGGGTTTTGGCTAATGAAAAACTGTTTTTT. Encoded protein: CASRLIMRVLANEKLFF.

This chain connects TRBV12-3 or TRBV12-4 to TRBJ1-4; tentatively, D is TRBD1 (5 bases). The length of the CDR3 is 15 residues. V dropped 6 bases and J dropped 7 bases, with 18 bases sitting between them. DNA of the CDR3: TGTGCCAGCAGCAAGGGACCAGCAGGCGCTGAAAAACTGTTTTTT. This sequence encodes CASSKGPAGAEKLFF.

V gene TRBV3-1 combines with J gene TRBJ2-3; 9 bases match TRBD1. The V segment lost 4 bases and the J segment 1 base; nucleotides outside the gene matches: 3. Germline loops: CDR1 LGHDT, CDR2 YNNKEL (reference sequence). The CDR3 contains 15 residues. The chain's CDR3 is CASSPWTGGTDTQYF. As DNA, the CDR3 is TGTGCCAGCAGCCCTTGGACAGGGGGCACAGATACGCAGTATTTT.

Many counts were recorded for this clonotype. J is TRBJ2-1 and V is TRBV12-3 or TRBV12-4, with 12 bases that match TRBD2. V shed 8 bases and J 5 bases; nucleotides not matched to a gene: 4. CDR3 length: 14 amino acids. CDR3 bases: TGTGCCAGCGGGCTAGCGGGAGGGAACAATGAGCAGTTCTTC. Its translation is CASGLAGGNNEQFF.

The chain recombines TRBV10-3 with TRBJ1-2; weak D call: TRBD1 (6 bases). Trimming took off 10 bases at V and 4 bases at J, with 13 bases between the two ends. Germline CDR1 is ENHRY and CDR2 is SYGVKD. The CDR3 loop spans 12 amino acids. DNA for the CDR3: TGTGCCACCGACCAGGGGAGCTATGGCTACACCTTC. It translates to CATDQGSYGYTF.

This clonotype has more than one count but fewer than ten. This chain links TRBV19 with TRBJ2-3; 9 nucleotides align to TRBD2. This CDR3 region has 15 residues. Unmatched junction bases numbered 3, after V lost 3 bases and J lost 2 bases. Germline values: CDR1 LNHDA, CDR2 SQIVND (reference sequence). The chain's CDR3 is CASSIGGRATDTQYF. CDR3 nucleotides: TGTGCCAGTAGTATTGGCGGGAGGGCCACAGATACGCAGTATTTT.

A few counts support this clonotype. The chain recombines TRBV7-8 with TRBJ1-2; the match to TRBD1 covers 9 bases. Trimming took 5 bases from V and 3 from J; bases not matched to a gene: 7. Germline V lookup: CDR1 SGHVS, CDR2 FQNEAQ. The CDR3 is made up of 15 amino acids. The CDR3 reads CASSTSQGAHYGYTF. For the CDR3, the DNA is TGTGCCAGCAGCACCTCACAGGGGGCCCACTATGGCTACACCTTC. The full variable domain, in which reference TRBV7-8 and TRBJ1-2 provide the parts outside the CDR3, is GAGVSQSPRYKVAKRGQDVALRCDPISGHVSLFWYQQALGQGPEFLTYFQNEAQLDKSGLPSDRFFAERPEGSVSTLKIQRTQQEDSAVYLCASSTSQGAHYGYTFGSGTRLTVV.

In its sample, this clonotype was seen a few times. The CDR3 DNA sequence: TGTGCCAGCAGCCGGACTAGCGGGAGCGGAGAACAGAACTCCTACGAGCAGTACTTC. As protein: CASSRTSGSGEQNSYEQYF. V gene TRBV12-3 or TRBV12-4 combines with J gene TRBJ2-7, with 13 bases identical to TRBD2. With 6 bases clipped from V and 0 bases from J, the junction kept 14 bases outside the gene matches. This CDR3 comprises 19 residues.

This clonotype was observed a few times. The chain links TRBV4-3 to TRBJ2-5; 8 bases match TRBD1. This CDR3 spans 17 amino acids. Per the germline V gene, CDR1 is LGHNA and CDR2 is YSLEER. The junction had 13 bases not matched to a gene; V was cut back by 5 bases and J by 2 bases. The CDR3 DNA reads as TGCGCCAGCAGCTCAAGATTAAGGACAGGGATTCAAGAGACCCAGTACTTC. It encodes CASSSRLRTGIQETQYF.

The chain employs TRBV12-5 and TRBJ2-1, with D uncertain. Between the trimmed V and J ends, which lost 6 bases and 9 bases, there was a span of 18 bases. The V gene's germline CDR1 is LGHNT and CDR2 FRNRAP. The CDR3 is 14 residues long. CDR3 nucleotide sequence: TGTGCTAGTGGCCCCCCTCAACCAACGGGTGAGCAGTTCTTC. This codes for CASGPPQPTGEQFF.

The rearrangement joins TRBV4-3 to TRBJ2-5; TRBD1 agrees at 9 bases. V lost 0 bases to trimming and J lost 5 bases; unmatched junction nucleotides: 4. The CDR3 covers 15 residues. Germline loops: CDR1 LGHNA, CDR2 YSLEER. The CDR3 loop reads CASSQEQGAWETQYF. The CDR3 DNA reads as TGCGCCAGCAGCCAAGAACAGGGGGCCTGGGAGACCCAGTACTTC.

This chain joins TRBV6-2 or TRBV6-3 and TRBJ2-2; D is perhaps TRBD1 or TRBD2 (6 bases each). CDR1 and CDR2 from the germline V gene are MNHEY and SVGEGT. V lost 7 bases and J 3 bases, leaving 18 bases between the germline ends. This CDR3 has 16 residues. For the CDR3, the DNA is TGTGCCAGCATAGGACGGGGGCTAGGCGACACCGGGGAGCTGTTTTTT. It translates to CASIGRGLGDTGELFF.

This clonotype was seen at least ten times. V is TRBV12-3 or TRBV12-4 and J is TRBJ1-1, with 9 bases fitting TRBD1. Trimming cost V 6 bases and J 4 bases; bases outside gene matches: 3. The CDR3 contains 13 residues. CDR3: CASRGQGATEAFF. The CDR3 coding sequence is TGTGCCAGCAGGGGACAGGGAGCCACTGAAGCTTTCTTT.

This clonotype was seen ten or more times. This chain joins TRBV3-1 and TRBJ2-2; a possible D gene is TRBD2 (6 bases). V lost 5 bases and J 0 bases, leaving 16 bases between the germline ends. The CDR3 has 17 residues. Germline V gene sequence: CDR1 LGHDT, CDR2 YNNKEL (reference sequence). The CDR3 DNA reads as TGTGCCAGCAGCTTCTGGATGGCGGGATCGAACACCGGGGAGCTGTTTTTT. It yields the protein CASSFWMAGSNTGELFF.

This clonotype was found many times. The chain carries TRBV7-3 and TRBJ2-5; TRBD2 matches at 9 bases. This CDR3 comprises 14 residues. In germline, CDR1 is SGHTA, CDR2 FQGTGA. The V gene end was trimmed by 5 bases and the J gene end by 5 bases; junction bases not matched to a gene: 6. DNA for the CDR3: TGTGCCAGCAGCCAAGCGGGGGGTGTGGAGACCCAGTACTTC. This codes for CASSQAGGVETQYF.

The sample holds a few counts of this clonotype. One end of the junction does not line up with germline, which may come from a read error. This chain joins TRBV7-7 and TRBJ1-2; D is possibly TRBD1 (6 bases). The CDR3 totals 19 residues. Germline values: CDR1 SSHAT, CDR2 FNYEAQ (reference sequence). This CDR3 reads CASSFPAPPWGGRDYGYTF. CDR3 in DNA: TGTGCTAGCAGCTTCCCCGCTCCACCATGGGGGGGGCGCGACTATGGCTACACCTTC.

The genes are TRBV29-1 and TRBJ2-3; D unclear. Germline CDR1 and CDR2: SQVTM and ANQGSEA. There are 12 residues in the CDR3. V shed 3 bases and J shed 1 base, with 5 bases lying between them. The CDR3 DNA reads as TGCAGCGTTGACGACCGCACAGATACGCAGTATTTT. The encoded protein is CSVDDRTDTQYF.

This clonotype was observed a handful of times. CDR3 in amino acids: CASSLGSRRAGTDTQYF. In DNA form, the CDR3 reads TGTGCCAGCAGCTTAGGAAGTAGGAGGGCGGGCACAGATACGCAGTATTTT. The chain has TRBV7-9 and TRBJ2-3; possible D gene TRBD2, 6 bases. The germline gives CDR1 SEHNR, CDR2 FQNEAQ (reference sequence). V was shortened by 1 base and J by 1 base, with 15 bases between the two germline ends. This CDR3 contains 17 residues.

This chain uses TRBV6-2 or TRBV6-3 with TRBJ2-2, with D perhaps assigned TRBD1 or TRBD2 (5 bases each). CDR3 length equals 14 residues. Germline V gene sequence: CDR1 MNHEY, CDR2 SVGEGT. V lost 2 bases and J 4 bases, leaving 8 bases between the germline ends. The CDR3: CASSYPGTTGELFF. The CDR3 DNA reads as TGTGCCAGCAGTTACCCTGGGACCACCGGGGAGCTGTTTTTT.

This clonotype was observed a single time. The gene calls are TRBV6-1 and TRBJ1-5; a possible D gene is TRBD1 (6 bases). The V and J ends lost 7 bases and 2 bases respectively, with 15 bases between them. The CDR3 has 15 residues. Per germline, CDR1 MNHNS and CDR2 SASEGT. This CDR3 reads CASKTQSGGNQPQHF. The CDR3 region has the DNA TGTGCCAGCAAGACCCAATCAGGGGGCAATCAGCCCCAGCATTTT.

This chain connects TRBV12-3 or TRBV12-4 to TRBJ2-1; D gene ambiguous. Trimming took 3 bases from V and 4 from J, leaving 4 bases between them. This CDR3 comprises 12 residues. The CDR3 loop is CASSFRYNEQFF. The CDR3 region has the DNA TGTGCCAGCAGTTTCAGGTACAATGAGCAGTTCTTC.

The chain carries TRBV9 and TRBJ2-5; D possibly corresponds to TRBD2 (5 bases). CDR3 length: 13 amino acids. Deletions cut 3 bases from V and 3 bases from J, with 9 bases between. Per the germline V gene, CDR1 is SGDLS and CDR2 is YYNGEE. This CDR3 reads CASSAEAEETQYF. In DNA form, the CDR3 reads TGTGCCAGCAGCGCGGAGGCAGAAGAGACCCAGTACTTC.

The CDR3 here is CASSKAGENTGELFF. DNA for the CDR3: TGTGCCAGCAGCAAAGCGGGAGAGAACACCGGGGAGCTGTTTTTT. The chain employs TRBV9 and TRBJ2-2; 8 bases fit TRBD2. Germline trimming cut 4 bases from V and 1 base from J; bases unmatched to any gene: 3. The CDR3 totals 15 residues. CDR1 and CDR2 (germline): SGDLS, YYNGEE.

The chain uses TRBV10-3 and TRBJ2-5, with unresolved D. CDR1 ENHRY and CDR2 SYGVKD come from the germline V gene. The CDR3 totals 12 residues. V was shortened by 0 bases and J by 5 bases, with 4 bases between the two germline ends. The CDR3 here is CAISESRETQYF. In nucleotides, the CDR3 is TGTGCCATCAGTGAGTCCAGGGAGACCCAGTACTTC.